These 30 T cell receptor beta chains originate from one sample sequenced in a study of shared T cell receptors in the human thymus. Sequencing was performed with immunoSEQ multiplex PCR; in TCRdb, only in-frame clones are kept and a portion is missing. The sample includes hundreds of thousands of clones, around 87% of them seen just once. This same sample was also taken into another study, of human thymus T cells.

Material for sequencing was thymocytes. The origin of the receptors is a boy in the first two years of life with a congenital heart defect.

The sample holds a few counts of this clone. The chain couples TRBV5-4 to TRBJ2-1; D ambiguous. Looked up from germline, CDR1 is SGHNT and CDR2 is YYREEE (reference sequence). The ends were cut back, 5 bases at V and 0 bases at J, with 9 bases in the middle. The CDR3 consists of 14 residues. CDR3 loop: CASRFSSSYNEQFF. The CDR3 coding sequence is TGTGCCAGCAGGTTCTCCAGCTCCTACAATGAGCAGTTCTTC.

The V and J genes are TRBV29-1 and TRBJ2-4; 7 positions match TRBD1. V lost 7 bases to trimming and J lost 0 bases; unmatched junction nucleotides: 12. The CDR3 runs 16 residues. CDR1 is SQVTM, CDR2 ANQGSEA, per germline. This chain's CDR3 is CSAATGTSIAKNIQYF. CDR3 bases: TGCAGCGCAGCGACAGGGACGTCTATAGCCAAAAACATTCAGTACTTC.

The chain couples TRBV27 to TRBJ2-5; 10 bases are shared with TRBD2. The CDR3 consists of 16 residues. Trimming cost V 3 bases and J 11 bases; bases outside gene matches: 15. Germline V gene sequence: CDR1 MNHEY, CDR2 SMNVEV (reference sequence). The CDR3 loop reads CASSFSSGRRSGEQYF. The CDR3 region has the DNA TGTGCCAGCAGTTTTAGTAGCGGGAGGCGGTCGGGGGAGCAGTACTTC.

DNA for the CDR3: TGTGCCAGCAGGCCCACTAGCGGAAAGTCCTACGAGCAGTACTTC. Protein sequence: CASRPTSGKSYEQYF. The chain links TRBV6-5 to TRBJ2-7; TRBD2 aligns across 8 bases. CDR1 MNHEY and CDR2 SVGAGI come from the germline V gene. The trim removed 6 bases at V and 1 base at J, leaving 8 bases unmatched. The CDR3 totals 15 residues.

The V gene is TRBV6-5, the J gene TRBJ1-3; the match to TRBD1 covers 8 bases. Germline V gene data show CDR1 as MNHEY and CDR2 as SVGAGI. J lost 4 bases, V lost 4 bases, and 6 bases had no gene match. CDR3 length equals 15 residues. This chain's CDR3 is CASSLVRGPGNTIYF. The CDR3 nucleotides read TGTGCCAGCAGTTTAGTCAGGGGGCCGGGAAACACCATATATTTT.

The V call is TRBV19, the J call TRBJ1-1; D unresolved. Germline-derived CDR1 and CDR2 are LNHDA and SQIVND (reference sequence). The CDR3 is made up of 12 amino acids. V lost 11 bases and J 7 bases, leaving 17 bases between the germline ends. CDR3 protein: CAGGRVGGEAFF. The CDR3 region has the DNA TGTGCCGGAGGACGGGTAGGAGGTGAAGCTTTCTTT. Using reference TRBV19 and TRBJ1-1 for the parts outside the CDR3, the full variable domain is DGGITQSPKYLFRKEGQNVTLSCEQNLNHDAMYWYRQDPGQGLRLIYYSQIVNDFQKGDIAEGYSVSREKKESFPLTVTSAQKNPTAFYLCAGGRVGGEAFFGQGTRLTVV.

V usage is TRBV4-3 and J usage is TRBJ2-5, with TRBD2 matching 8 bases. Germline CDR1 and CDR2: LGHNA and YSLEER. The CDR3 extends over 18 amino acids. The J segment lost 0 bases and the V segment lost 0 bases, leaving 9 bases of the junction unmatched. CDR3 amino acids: CASSQEGPRGGYQETQYF. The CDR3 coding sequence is TGCGCCAGCAGCCAAGAAGGGCCTCGGGGGGGGTACCAAGAGACCCAGTACTTC.

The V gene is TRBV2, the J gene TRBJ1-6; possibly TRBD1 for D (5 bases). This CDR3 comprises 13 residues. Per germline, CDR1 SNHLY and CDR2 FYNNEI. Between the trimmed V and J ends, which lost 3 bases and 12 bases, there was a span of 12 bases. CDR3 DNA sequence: TGTGCCAGCAGTGACGACAGTTTACAACCCCTCCACTTT. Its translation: CASSDDSLQPLHF.

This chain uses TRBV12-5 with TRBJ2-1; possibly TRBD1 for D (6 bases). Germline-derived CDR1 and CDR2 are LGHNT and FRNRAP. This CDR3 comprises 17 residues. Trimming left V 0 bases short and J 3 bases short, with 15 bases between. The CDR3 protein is CASGLVSFKDSYNEQFF. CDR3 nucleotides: TGTGCTAGTGGTTTGGTGAGCTTCAAGGACAGCTACAATGAGCAGTTCTTC.

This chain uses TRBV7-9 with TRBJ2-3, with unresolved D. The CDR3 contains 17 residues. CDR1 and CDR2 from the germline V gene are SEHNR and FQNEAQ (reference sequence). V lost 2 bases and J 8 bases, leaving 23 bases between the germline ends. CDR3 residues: CASSLNSGPGLLCTQYF. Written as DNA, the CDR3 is TGTGCCAGCAGCTTAAATAGTGGGCCAGGTCTCTTGTGTACGCAGTATTTT. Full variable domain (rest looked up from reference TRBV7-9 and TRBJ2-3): DTGVSQNPRHKITKRGQNVTFRCDPISEHNRLYWYRQTLGQGPEFLTYFQNEAQLEKSRLLSDRFSAERPKGSFSTLEIQRTEQGDSAMYLCASSLNSGPGLLCTQYFGPGTRLTVL.

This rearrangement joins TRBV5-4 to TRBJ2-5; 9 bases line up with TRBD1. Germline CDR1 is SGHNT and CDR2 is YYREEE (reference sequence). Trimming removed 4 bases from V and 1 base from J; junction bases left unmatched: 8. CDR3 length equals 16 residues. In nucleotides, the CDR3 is TGTGCCAGCAGCCCGCGGACAGGGGTTCTCCAAGAGACCCAGTACTTC. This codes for CASSPRTGVLQETQYF. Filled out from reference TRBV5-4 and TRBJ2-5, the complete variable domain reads ETGVTQSPTHLIKTRGQQVTLRCSSQSGHNTVSWYQQALGQGPQFIFQYYREEENGRGNFPPRFSGLQFPNYSSELNVNALELDDSALYLCASSPRTGVLQETQYFGPGTRLLVL.

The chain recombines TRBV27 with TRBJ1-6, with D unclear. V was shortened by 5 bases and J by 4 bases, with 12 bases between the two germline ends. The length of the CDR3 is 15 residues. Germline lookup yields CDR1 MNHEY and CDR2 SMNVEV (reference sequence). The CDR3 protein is CASSKESLYNSPLHF. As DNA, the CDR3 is TGTGCCAGCAGTAAAGAGTCTCTATATAATTCACCCCTCCACTTT.

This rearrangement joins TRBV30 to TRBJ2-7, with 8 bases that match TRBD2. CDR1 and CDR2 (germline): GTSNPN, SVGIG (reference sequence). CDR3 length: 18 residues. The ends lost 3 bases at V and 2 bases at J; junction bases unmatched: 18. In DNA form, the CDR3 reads TGTGCCTGGAGCGACCTAAATTTTCGGACTAGCCCGACCTACGAGCAGTACTTC. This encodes CAWSDLNFRTSPTYEQYF.

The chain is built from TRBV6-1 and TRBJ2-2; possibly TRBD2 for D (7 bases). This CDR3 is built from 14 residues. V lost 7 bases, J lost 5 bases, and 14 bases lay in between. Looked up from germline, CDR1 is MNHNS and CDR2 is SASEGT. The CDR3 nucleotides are TGTGCCAGCATAACAGGGAGGGGGACCGGGGAGCTGTTTTTT. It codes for CASITGRGTGELFF.

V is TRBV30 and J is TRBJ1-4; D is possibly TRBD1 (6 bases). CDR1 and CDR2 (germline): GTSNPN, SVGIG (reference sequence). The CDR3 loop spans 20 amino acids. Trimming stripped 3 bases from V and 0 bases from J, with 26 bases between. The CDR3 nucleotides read TGTGCCTGGAGATTCGGAATATCGTCGGACAGTTATACAACTAATGAAAAACTGTTTTTT. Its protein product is CAWRFGISSDSYTTNEKLFF.

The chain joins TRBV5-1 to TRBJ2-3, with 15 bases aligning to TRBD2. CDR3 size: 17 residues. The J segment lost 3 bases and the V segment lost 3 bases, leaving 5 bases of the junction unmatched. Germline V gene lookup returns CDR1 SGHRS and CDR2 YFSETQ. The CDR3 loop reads CASSCGLAGGRTDTQYF. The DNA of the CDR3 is TGCGCCAGCAGCTGCGGACTAGCGGGGGGGCGGACAGATACGCAGTATTTT.

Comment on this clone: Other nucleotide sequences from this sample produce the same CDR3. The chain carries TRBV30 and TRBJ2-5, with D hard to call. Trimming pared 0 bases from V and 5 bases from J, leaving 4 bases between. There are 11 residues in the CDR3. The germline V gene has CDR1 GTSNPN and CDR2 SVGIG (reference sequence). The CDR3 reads CAWSVRETQYF. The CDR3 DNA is TGTGCCTGGAGTGTGCGGGAGACCCAGTACTTC.

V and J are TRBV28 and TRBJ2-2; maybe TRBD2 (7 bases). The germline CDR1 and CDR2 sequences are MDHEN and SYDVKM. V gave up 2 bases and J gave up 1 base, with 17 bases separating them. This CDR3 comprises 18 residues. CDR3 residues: CASSLRGGKLVNTGELFF. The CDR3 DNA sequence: TGTGCCAGCAGTTTAAGGGGGGGTAAACTAGTGAACACCGGGGAGCTGTTTTTT. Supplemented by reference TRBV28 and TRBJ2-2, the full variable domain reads DVKVTQSSRYLVKRTGEKVFLECVQDMDHENMFWYRQDPGLGLRLIYFSYDVKMKEKGDIPEGYSVSREKKERFSLILESASTNQTSMYLCASSLRGGKLVNTGELFFGEGSRLTVL.

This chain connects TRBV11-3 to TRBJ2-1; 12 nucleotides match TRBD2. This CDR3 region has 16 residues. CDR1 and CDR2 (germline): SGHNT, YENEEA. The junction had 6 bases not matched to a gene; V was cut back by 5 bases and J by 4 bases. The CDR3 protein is CASSITGTSGYNEQFF. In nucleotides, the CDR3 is TGTGCCAGCAGCATTACCGGGACTAGCGGGTACAATGAGCAGTTCTTC.

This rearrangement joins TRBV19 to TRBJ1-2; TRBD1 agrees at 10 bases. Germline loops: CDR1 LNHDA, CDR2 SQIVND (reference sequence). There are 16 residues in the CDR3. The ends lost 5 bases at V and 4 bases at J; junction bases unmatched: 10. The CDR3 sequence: CASSQGQGKETYGYTF. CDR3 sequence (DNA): TGTGCCAGTAGTCAGGGACAGGGGAAGGAAACCTATGGCTACACCTTC.

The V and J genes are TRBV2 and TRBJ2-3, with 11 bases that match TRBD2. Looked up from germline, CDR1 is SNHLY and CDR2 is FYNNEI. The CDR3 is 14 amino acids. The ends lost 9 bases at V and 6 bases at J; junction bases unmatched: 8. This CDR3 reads CARELAGARDTQYF. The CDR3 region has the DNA TGTGCCAGAGAACTAGCGGGGGCTCGGGATACGCAGTATTTT.

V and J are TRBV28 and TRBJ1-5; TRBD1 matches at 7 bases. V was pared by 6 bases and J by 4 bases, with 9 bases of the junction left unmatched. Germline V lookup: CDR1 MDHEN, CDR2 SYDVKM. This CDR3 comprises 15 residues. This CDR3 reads CASSLADRANQPQHF. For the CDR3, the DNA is TGTGCCAGCAGCCTCGCCGACAGGGCTAATCAGCCCCAGCATTTT.

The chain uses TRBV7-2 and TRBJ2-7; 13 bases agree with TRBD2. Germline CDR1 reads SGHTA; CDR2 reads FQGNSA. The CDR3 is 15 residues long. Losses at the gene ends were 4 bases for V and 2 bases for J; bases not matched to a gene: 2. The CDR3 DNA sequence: TGTGCCAGCAGCTCACTAGCGGGGGGGGCCTACGAGCAGTACTTC. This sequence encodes CASSSLAGGAYEQYF. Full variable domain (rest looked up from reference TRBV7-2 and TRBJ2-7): GAGVSQSPSNKVTEKGKDVELRCDPISGHTALYWYRQSLGQGLEFLIYFQGNSAPDKSGLPSDRFSAERTGGSVSTLTIQRTQQEDSAVYLCASSSLAGGAYEQYFGPGTRLTVT.

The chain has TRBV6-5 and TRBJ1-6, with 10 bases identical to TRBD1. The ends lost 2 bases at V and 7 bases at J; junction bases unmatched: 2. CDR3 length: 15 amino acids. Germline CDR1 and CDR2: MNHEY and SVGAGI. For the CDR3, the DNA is TGTGCCAGCAGTTACACGGACAGGGGGAATTCACCCCTCCACTTT. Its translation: CASSYTDRGNSPLHF.

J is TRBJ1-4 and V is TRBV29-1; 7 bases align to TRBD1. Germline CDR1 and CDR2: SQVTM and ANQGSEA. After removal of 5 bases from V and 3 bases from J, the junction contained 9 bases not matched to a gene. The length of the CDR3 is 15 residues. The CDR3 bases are TGCAGCGTTTGGGACAGCGGGCAAGCTAATGAAAAACTGTTTTTT. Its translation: CSVWDSGQANEKLFF.

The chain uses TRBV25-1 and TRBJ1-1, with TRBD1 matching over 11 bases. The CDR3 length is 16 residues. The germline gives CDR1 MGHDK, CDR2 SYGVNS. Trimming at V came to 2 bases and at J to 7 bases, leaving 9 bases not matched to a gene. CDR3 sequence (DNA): TGTGCCAGCAGTGAAGAGGACAGGGGGCTAGGTAGTGAAGCTTTCTTT. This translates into CASSEEDRGLGSEAFF.

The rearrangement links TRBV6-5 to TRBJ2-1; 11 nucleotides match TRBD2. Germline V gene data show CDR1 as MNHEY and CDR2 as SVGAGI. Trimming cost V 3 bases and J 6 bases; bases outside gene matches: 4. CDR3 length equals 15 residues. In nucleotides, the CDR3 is TGTGCCAGCAGTTATATAGCGGGGGGGCTCAATGAGCAGTTCTTC. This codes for CASSYIAGGLNEQFF.

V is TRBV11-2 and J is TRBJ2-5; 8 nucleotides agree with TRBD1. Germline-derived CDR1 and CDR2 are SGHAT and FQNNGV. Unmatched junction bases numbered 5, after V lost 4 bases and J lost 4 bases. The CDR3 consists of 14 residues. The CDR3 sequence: CASSSTDRGETQYF. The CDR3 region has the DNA TGTGCCAGCAGCTCTACTGACAGGGGAGAGACCCAGTACTTC.

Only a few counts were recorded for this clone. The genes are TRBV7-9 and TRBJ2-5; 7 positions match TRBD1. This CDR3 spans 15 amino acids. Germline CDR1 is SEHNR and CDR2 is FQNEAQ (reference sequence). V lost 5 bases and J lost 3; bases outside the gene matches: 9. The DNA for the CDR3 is TGTGCCAGCAGCCACAGGGGAAAGGGTGAAGAGACCCAGTACTTC. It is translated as CASSHRGKGEETQYF.

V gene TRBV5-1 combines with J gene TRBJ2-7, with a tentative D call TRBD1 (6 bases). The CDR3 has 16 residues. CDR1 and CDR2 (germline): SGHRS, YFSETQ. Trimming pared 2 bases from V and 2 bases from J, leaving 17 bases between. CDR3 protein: CASSLDSTGHPYEQYF. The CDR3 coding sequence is TGCGCCAGCAGCTTAGACTCAACGGGACACCCCTACGAGCAGTACTTC.